What follows is one T cell receptor beta chain and its context. This clone was counted only a few times. The antigen it recognizes is unknown. The record has no base qualities; no much larger clone is one base away. The entire amount of isolated RNA was reverse transcribed using the High Capacity cDNA Reverse Transcription Kit, so the sequenced TCRB transcripts were expressed ones. Deep immunoSEQ sequencing was applied to naive, central memory and regulatory T cell samples, giving an average of roughly 3.6 million total reads per sample. After sorted cells were lysed in RLT buffer, RNA was extracted with DNase-treated RNeasy Micro or Mini kits, with the choice depending on cell number. Each cell subset was processed separately to prevent cross-contamination, with patient and healthy donor samples processed together. The immunoSEQ multiplex PCR was used to amplify TCRB sequences from cDNA, yielding 87-bp fragments that span the CDR3 region. Sequencing of the amplicons was performed on the Illumina HiSeq platform. In the authors' own workflow: PCR bias was computationally corrected using synthetic template baselines, reads within Hamming distance 2 were collapsed, and singletons that could not be merged were discarded. Reads were aligned to IMGT to assign V, D and J genes, CDR3 length, and insertions or deletions at six rearrangement sites. Clonotype counts were normalized to sorted cell number within each subset before computing true diversity and Gini coefficients with the tcR R package. Repertoire sharing was quantified using the overlap coefficient calculated on TCRB nucleotide sequences. Out-of-frame TCRB sequences from naive cells were analyzed as a proxy for the pre-selection repertoire. This immuneACCESS table, as held by TCRdb, lists in-frame sequences with V and J called but not all clones. Of the missing ones, under half trace to an unresolved V gene in checked studies; the others have no known cause. That table gives V, J and clone size, and the DNA gave D and trimming. Recorded for this sample are a few hundred thousand clones; over 13% of them occurred a single time. The ten largest account for approximately 0.02% of the sample.

The germline V gene sets CDR1 to SGHVS and CDR2 to FNYEAQ. Here V drops 2 bases and J drops 3 bases, and the junction holds 2 bases not matched to any gene. From the cysteine up to the phenylalanine, the CDR3 has a length of 14 residues. CDR3 DNA only is kept here, 42 bases in frame from base 1. This record belongs to a study of beta chain features in type 1 diabetes (dated by TCRdb to between 2017 and 2018). With respect to the entire study: No differences in mean age, gender distribution, total cell number or subset yield were found between patients and healthy donors. The study compared TCRB repertoires of sorted circulating CD4+ T cell subsets between recently diagnosed type 1 diabetes patients and matched healthy donors. Across all samples, roughly 110,000,000 sorted cells were examined, and cell number per subset correlated strongly with RNA yield. Naive and central memory subsets were obtained from all 30 or so donors, but regulatory and stem cell-like memory subsets were isolated from only 8 patients and roughly 8 healthy donors.

What the research found in general, with its limitations: At VDJ recombination sites, patients with type 1 diabetes made fewer insertions and deleted more nucleotides, a pattern implying thymic rearrangement abnormalities. PCR might favor shorter templates, but patient and control samples were amplified and corrected together, so any skew would affect both groups equally. Because cDNA rather than genomic DNA was sequenced, highly expressing activated cells could have been over-represented, although no difference in activation and CD3 levels was found between groups. HLA sub-analyses involved small numbers of individuals, so any influence of HLA type on TCRB rearrangement remained unresolved. Naive, central memory and regulatory TCRB repertoires appeared more similar among patients than among healthy donors. Type 1 diabetes patients showed a moderate but significant shortening of TCRB CDR3 length in all four CD4+ subsets.

Each donor gave one peripheral blood draw, averaging around 120 mL, which was collected into heparinised tubes. Using a panel that included CD45RO, CCR7, CD25, CD127, CD95 and CD27, naive, central memory, regulatory and stem cell-like memory CD4+ T cells were sorted on a BD FACSAria II. Purity was above 95% for every sorted population. Right away, PBMCs were isolated by Lymphoprep density gradient centrifugation and were stained directly, with no culture step. So that batch effects would be minimized, each experiment stained and sorted samples in pairs, pairing one healthy donor with one patient. The receptor was isolated from a woman aged 18-35 years in good health. This receptor chain uses TRBV7-6 and TRBJ2-3; a stretch of 7 junction bases matches TRBD1. Sequencing was carried out using naive CD4+ T cells from blood. What the cell subset or site label conveys for this sample: true naive CD4+ T cells. Here the CDR3 is given as CASSLSGQTDTQYF. The nucleotide sequence is TGTGCCAGCAGCTTATCGGGACAGACAGATACGCAGTATTTT.